Many counts were recorded for the clone carrying this TCR beta chain. The antigen remains unidentified. The sample belongs to a study of breast tumors, draining lymph nodes, adjacent tissues. Breast cancer patients provided tissue from their axillary draining lymph nodes. The CDR3 extends over 12 amino acids. Per the germline V gene, CDR1 is SGHRS and CDR2 is YFSETQ. With V trimmed by 3 bases and J by 6 bases, 2 bases remained unmatched. TCRdb independently ran MiXCR on the multiplex PCR reads; one entry per CDR3 protein. The sample yields about 230,000 distinct CDR3 sequences, 32% seen once. Study conclusions and caveats: Tumor and nontumor repertoires were significantly more similar in luminal-like than in basal-like breast cancer. Data fit most tumor T cells coming from lymph node, expanding in tumor. Tumors had less TCR diversity than lymph nodes, more than nontumor tissue. Data only fit, rather than demonstrated, lymph node origin of most tumor T cells.

The TCR originated in a female donor with breast cancer. Some clones in this sample may be carry-over from other donors' samples. The specimen sequenced was axillary lymph node tissue. J is TRBJ2-7 and V is TRBV5-1, with 8 bases that match TRBD1. The CDR3 region is CASSWGQVEQYF. The CDR3 DNA is TGCGCCAGCAGCTGGGGACAGGTCGAGCAGTACTTC. Complete variable domain (other parts from reference TRBV5-1 and TRBJ2-7): KAGVTQTPRYLIKTRGQQVTLSCSPISGHRSVSWYQQTPGQGLQFLFEYFSETQRNKGNFPGRFSGRQFSNSRSEMNVSTLELGDSALYLCASSWGQVEQYFGPGTRLTVT.